This T cell receptor beta chain was recorded in a study of shared clonotypes between healthy human individuals. Clones were sequenced by immunoSEQ multiplex PCR, and TCRdb holds only the in-frame ones, with some missing. The sample has fewer than 1.6 million clones; roughly 98.5% are singletons. Researchers partitioned CD4+ cells into CD45RA+ naive and CD45RA-negative memory subsets. Study-wide results and limits: An expected dependence of interdonor clonotype sharing on sequencing depth was noted. Naive CD4 clonotypes were shared across a handful of donors at 4.5% to 6%. Blood was the sole source, and tissue repertoires probably differ.

The CDR3 is 14 amino acids. The germline V gene has CDR1 SGHTA and CDR2 FQGNSA. V lost 5 bases and J lost 4, with 12 bases in between. As concerns this clone: The antigen remains undetermined.

The chain couples TRBV7-2 to TRBJ1-5; D might be TRBD1 (5 bases). Input material: naive CD4+ T cells sorted from blood. The subset is: CD45RA+ positively selected. The sequence came from a man in his thirties or forties in good health. DNA for the CDR3: TGTGCCAGCAGCCAGTACCAGGGAAATCAGCCCCAGCATTTT. Translating it yields CASSQYQGNQPQHF. The whole variable domain, filled in from reference TRBV7-2 and TRBJ1-5, reads GAGVSQSPSNKVTEKGKDVELRCDPISGHTALYWYRQSLGQGLEFLIYFQGNSAPDKSGLPSDRFSAERTGGSVSTLTIQRTQQEDSAVYLCASSQYQGNQPQHFGDGTRLSIL.